The 24 T cell receptor beta chains below were found in one sample sequenced in a study of cytomegalovirus exposure and HLA in healthy donors listed by TCRdb under 2017. Library preparation employed the immunoSEQ multiplex PCR assay. TCRdb limited this immuneACCESS table to in-frame rearrangements with V and J called. A share of clones is missing; checked studies link under half to unresolved V genes, and the rest is unexplained. The sample includes more than 100,000 clones, with roughly 86% observed a single time. 1.4% of the sample belongs to the ten largest clones. The sequenced material came from PBMCs. These receptors came from a man aged 25 to 40 in good health and CMV-seronegative.

This chain connects TRBV6-6 to TRBJ2-3; 12 bases map to TRBD2. The CDR3 runs to 16 residues. Trimming at V came to 4 bases and at J to 3 bases, leaving 5 bases not matched to a gene. Per germline, CDR1 MNHNY and CDR2 SVGAGI (reference sequence). Here the CDR3 DNA reads TGTGCCAGCAGTTCAGAGACTAGCGGGAGTACAGATACGCAGTATTTT. Its translation is CASSSETSGSTDTQYF.

This clone was seen a handful of times. The chain joins TRBV19 to TRBJ2-3; TRBD2 matches at 9 bases. Germline values: CDR1 LNHDA, CDR2 SQIVND (reference sequence). The CDR3 is 14 amino acids. Trimming removed 5 bases from V and 6 bases from J; junction bases left unmatched: 6. The CDR3 protein is CASSVGLASDTQYF. In nucleotides, the CDR3 is TGTGCCAGTAGTGTTGGACTAGCGTCGGATACGCAGTATTTT.

This chain joins TRBV30 and TRBJ2-3; 8 bases are shared with TRBD1. CDR3 length: 14 residues. After removal of 2 bases from V and 3 bases from J, the junction contained 4 bases not matched to a gene. CDR1 is GTSNPN and CDR2 is SVGIG in the germline V gene (reference sequence). The CDR3 region is CAWSNRGWTDTQYF. The DNA for the CDR3 is TGTGCCTGGAGTAACAGGGGGTGGACAGATACGCAGTATTTT.

The chain recombines TRBV6-5 with TRBJ1-4; the D gene is possibly TRBD1 (6 bases). This CDR3 contains 15 residues. The V gene lost 5 bases and the J gene lost 0 bases, with 10 bases spanning the gap. Germline CDR1 reads MNHEY; CDR2 reads SVGAGI. The chain's CDR3 is CASSRDTPTNEKLFF. DNA for the CDR3: TGTGCCAGCAGTAGGGACACCCCAACTAATGAAAAACTGTTTTTT.

This clone came up once. V is TRBV6-5 and J is TRBJ2-1, with 7 bases lining up with TRBD1. Germline V gene data show CDR1 as MNHEY and CDR2 as SVGAGI. V lost 4 bases, J lost 9 bases, and 3 bases stayed unmatched. The CDR3 consists of 12 residues. The CDR3 DNA reads as TGTGCCAGCAGTTCCAGGGGGACTGAGCAGTTCTTC. As protein: CASSSRGTEQFF.

The CDR3 DNA reads TGTGCCAGCAGCTTGGATGAGGGGGCGACCTACAATGAGCAGTTCTTC. Its translation: CASSLDEGATYNEQFF. The chain combines TRBV5-6 with TRBJ2-1; 7 nucleotides agree with TRBD1. The ends lost 0 bases at V and 2 bases at J; junction bases unmatched: 5. This CDR3 has 16 amino acids. Germline V gene lookup returns CDR1 SGHDT and CDR2 YYEEEE.

This chain joins TRBV11-3 and TRBJ1-1, with D hard to call. CDR1 and CDR2 from the germline V gene are SGHNT and YENEEA. The CDR3 has 13 amino acids. Between the trimmed V and J ends, which lost 1 base and 1 base, there was a span of 4 bases. CDR3 sequence: CASSLGQNTEAFF. The CDR3 region has the DNA TGTGCCAGCAGCTTAGGACAGAACACTGAAGCTTTCTTT.

This chain links TRBV15 with TRBJ1-2; TRBD1 aligns across 7 bases. The CDR3 covers 14 residues. CDR1 LNHNV and CDR2 YYDKDF come from the germline V gene (reference sequence). V lost 0 bases, J lost 4 bases, and 2 bases stayed unmatched. This CDR3 reads CATSREDRAYGYTF. The CDR3 coding sequence is TGTGCCACCAGCAGAGAAGACAGGGCCTATGGCTACACCTTC.

The chain employs TRBV7-2 and TRBJ1-1; TRBD1 might be the D (6 bases). Trimming pared 5 bases from V and 4 bases from J, leaving 17 bases between. The CDR3 has 15 residues. In germline, CDR1 is SGHTA, CDR2 FQGNSA. The CDR3 spells CASSAVFRGGTEAFF. The CDR3 bases are TGTGCCAGCAGCGCAGTATTCAGGGGCGGCACTGAAGCTTTCTTT.

This clone was counted a single time. V usage is TRBV6-6 and J usage is TRBJ1-2, with 8 nucleotides matching TRBD1. Germline CDR1 MNHNY, CDR2 SVGAGI (reference sequence). This CDR3 spans 14 amino acids. After removal of 5 bases from V and 5 bases from J, the junction contained 7 bases not matched to a gene. The CDR3 protein is CASSKNGQGYGYTF. CDR3 bases: TGTGCCAGCAGTAAAAATGGACAGGGTTATGGCTACACCTTC.

V and J are TRBV2 and TRBJ2-6; 7 bases fit TRBD1. V lost 4 bases, J lost 0 bases, and 6 bases stayed unmatched. CDR1 and CDR2 from the germline V gene are SNHLY and FYNNEI. This CDR3 contains 17 residues. CDR3 loop: CASSAEGQISGANVLTF. In nucleotides, the CDR3 is TGTGCCAGCAGTGCTGAGGGACAGATCTCTGGGGCCAACGTCCTGACTTTC.

The CDR3 sequence is CASSSRAASSYNEQFF. The CDR3, as DNA: TGTGCCAGCAGCTCGCGTGCGGCGAGCTCCTACAATGAGCAGTTCTTC. V gene TRBV7-6 combines with J gene TRBJ2-1; D remains unclear. Germline V CDR1 and CDR2: SGHVS, FNYEAQ. CDR3 size: 16 residues. The ends were cut back, 4 bases at V and 0 bases at J, with 13 bases in the middle. The variable domain in full, with the rest retrieved from reference TRBV7-6 and TRBJ2-1, is GAGVSQSPRYKVTKRGQDVALRCDPISGHVSLYWYRQALGQGPEFLTYFNYEAQQDKSGLPNDRFSAERPEGSISTLTIQRTEQRDSAMYRCASSSRAASSYNEQFFGPGTRLTVL.

The chain uses TRBV5-6 and TRBJ2-7; D perhaps matches TRBD2 (5 bases). The CDR3 totals 12 residues. V shed 3 bases and J shed 6 bases, with 10 bases lying between them. Germline lookup yields CDR1 SGHDT and CDR2 YYEEEE. As DNA, the CDR3 is TGTGCCAGCAGCTCCGGAGGCGCCGAGCAGTACTTC. Amino acids: CASSSGGAEQYF. Full variable domain (missing parts from reference TRBV5-6 and TRBJ2-7): DAGVTQSPTHLIKTRGQQVTLRCSPKSGHDTVSWYQQALGQGPQFIFQYYEEEERQRGNFPDRFSGHQFPNYSSELNVNALLLGDSALYLCASSSGGAEQYFGPGTRLTVT.

This chain links TRBV6-1 with TRBJ1-2; tentatively, D is TRBD1 (5 bases). The CDR3 covers 15 residues. CDR1 and CDR2 (germline): MNHNS, SASEGT. V was pared by 6 bases and J by 6 bases, with 20 bases between. The CDR3 loop reads CASRTTRWGVDGYTF. The CDR3 region has the DNA TGTGCCAGCAGAACAACTCGATGGGGGGTAGATGGCTACACCTTC.

The chain couples TRBV19 to TRBJ2-3; possibly TRBD1 for D (5 bases). Trimming stripped 7 bases from V and 3 bases from J, with 17 bases between. CDR3 length: 15 amino acids. Germline V lookup: CDR1 LNHDA, CDR2 SQIVND (reference sequence). The CDR3 DNA reads as TGTGCCAGTACCCACCCAGGGCTGGAGACAGATACGCAGTATTTT. Residues: CASTHPGLETDTQYF.

This chain connects TRBV6-1 to TRBJ2-7, with D possibly TRBD2 on 5 matching bases. V gave up 6 bases and J gave up 5 bases, with 14 bases separating them. This CDR3 is 13 amino acids long. The germline V gene encodes CDR1 MNHNS and CDR2 SASEGT. The CDR3 loop reads CASRPRTRNEQYF. In DNA, the CDR3 is TGTGCCAGCAGACCCAGGACTCGTAACGAGCAGTACTTC.

The chain is built from TRBV19 and TRBJ1-3, with D perhaps matching TRBD1 (6 bases). Trimming shortened V by 6 bases and J by 4 bases, and 19 bases separated the two germline ends. Germline V gene lookup returns CDR1 LNHDA and CDR2 SQIVND (reference sequence). The CDR3 is 16 residues long. In DNA, the CDR3 is TGTGCCAGTAGGGACGGGACAACATACGGCGGAAACACCATATATTTT. Translating it yields CASRDGTTYGGNTIYF.

The genes are TRBV9 and TRBJ2-2; weak D call: TRBD1 (6 bases). Germline V gene sequence: CDR1 SGDLS, CDR2 YYNGEE. This CDR3 is 15 amino acids long. The V end was cut by 3 bases, the J end by 6 bases, with 15 bases between. The CDR3 loop is CASSEGRGTAGELFF. The CDR3 nucleotides read TGTGCCAGCAGCGAGGGCAGGGGTACGGCCGGGGAGCTGTTTTTT.

V is TRBV7-2 and J is TRBJ1-4; 10 nucleotides match TRBD1. With 8 bases clipped from V and 1 base from J, the junction kept 4 bases outside the gene matches. The CDR3 length is 15 residues. The germline CDR1 and CDR2 sequences are SGHTA and FQGNSA. The CDR3 loop is CASSRDRGTNEKLFF. CDR3 nucleotide sequence: TGTGCCAGCTCTCGGGACAGGGGAACTAATGAAAAACTGTTTTTT.

V gene TRBV30 combines with J gene TRBJ1-3; weak D call: TRBD1 (5 bases). Germline V gives CDR1 GTSNPN, CDR2 SVGIG (reference sequence). Trimming removed 0 bases at V and 0 bases at J, with 6 bases between. The CDR3 length is 14 residues. CDR3 sequence reads: CAWSVGGSGNTIYF. For the CDR3, the DNA is TGTGCCTGGAGTGTGGGGGGCTCTGGAAACACCATATATTTT.

This chain uses TRBV6-5 with TRBJ1-6; 9 positions match TRBD1. CDR1 is MNHEY, CDR2 SVGAGI, per germline. The CDR3 totals 14 residues. V was clipped by 8 bases and J by 7 bases; unmatched bases: 6. The CDR3 nucleotides are TGTGCCAGCGGCCGGGACAGGGAAAATTCACCCCTCCACTTT. Its protein is CASGRDRENSPLHF.

This clone was observed a single time. In DNA, the CDR3 is TGCAGCGTTGGCTCAGGGGTGGACTATGGCTACACCTTC. It specifies CSVGSGVDYGYTF. The chain links TRBV29-1 to TRBJ1-2, with a possible D match to TRBD1 (6 bases). The V and J ends lost 4 bases and 3 bases respectively, with 12 bases between them. The germline gives CDR1 SQVTM, CDR2 ANQGSEA. The CDR3 sequence is 13 residues long.

The chain employs TRBV29-1 and TRBJ2-7, with D possibly TRBD2 on 5 matching bases. CDR1 is SQVTM, CDR2 ANQGSEA, per germline. Trimming took off 7 bases at V and 0 bases at J, with 13 bases between the two ends. The CDR3 contains 13 residues. The CDR3 is CSALVGSSYEQYF. The CDR3 DNA reads TGCAGCGCCCTAGTGGGGAGCTCCTACGAGCAGTACTTC.

This chain uses TRBV9 with TRBJ2-5, with TRBD1 matching over 7 bases. The germline V gene encodes CDR1 SGDLS and CDR2 YYNGEE. The V gene end was trimmed by 0 bases and the J gene end by 4 bases; junction bases not matched to a gene: 9. CDR3 size: 16 residues. The CDR3 coding sequence is TGTGCCAGCAGCGTAGACCAACAGGGGAAGGGAGAGACCCAGTACTTC. Translation gives CASSVDQQGKGETQYF.